The source of this T cell receptor (beta chain) is a study of cytomegalovirus exposure and HLA in healthy donors. Study details: Earlier findings included over 90 million unique TCR beta sequences obtained from 170 million or so T cells.

Researchers ran the PCR with 60 Vbeta and 13 Jbeta primers. TCRdb keeps only in-frame clones here, not all; method: immunoSEQ multiplex PCR. The profile shows over 150,000 clones, 68% of them singletons. There are 14 residues in the CDR3. Trimming removed 0 bases from V and 3 bases from J, with 9 bases in between. The germline V gene has CDR1 SGHNT and CDR2 YYREEE (reference sequence). A remark on this clone: What it binds is unknown.

General study results and limits: Accurate prediction of most subjects' HLA-A and HLA-B alleles from TCR beta sequences was reported. Common viral pathogens seemed, in a later analysis, to connect with several of the most significant clusters. Some V segments could not be told apart, so they were left out, TRBV6-2 and TRBV6-3 among them.

The chain joins TRBV5-4 to TRBJ2-5, with a tentative D call TRBD1 (6 bases). The sequence was collected from a woman aged 40 to 50 in good health and CMV-seropositive. Specimen: PBMCs. CDR3 loop: CASSLVGAEETQYF. DNA of the CDR3: TGTGCCAGCAGCTTGGTGGGGGCCGAAGAGACCCAGTACTTC.